This TCR beta chain came from a study of regulatory T cells in long-lasting Graves disease. Study-level results: In persistent patients, shared public clonotypes (roughly 2,800) outnumbered those in new patients (almost 1,000). For persistent Graves' patients, TCR diversity was lower than for newly diagnosed ones.

In this sample, this clonotype turned up many times. No antigen is known for it. The time point was: newly diagnosed GD, antithyroid drugs for less than 3 months. TCR sequences were obtained from RNA taken from PBMCs. EDTA tubes were used for drawing around 9 milliliters of peripheral blood. The CDR3 has 15 residues. Losses at the gene ends were 6 bases for V and 4 bases for J; bases not matched to a gene: 10. Investigators prepared the TCR beta libraries by applying iRepertoire HTBI primers and Arm-PCR of CDR3 regions. In TCRdb, the multiplex PCR reads were re-called with MiXCR into one record per CDR3 protein. The table includes about 440,000 distinct CDR3 sequences, around 14% detected once. These same records also appear under a second study, on T cells in Graves' hyperthyroidism and ophthalmopathy. Turning to that study: Clinical symptoms, serum thyroxine and TRAb, thyroid ultrasound and orbital computed tomography together formed the diagnostic basis.

The origin of this receptor is a woman under 40 with Graves disease. This chain joins TRBV12-3 or TRBV12-4 and TRBJ2-7, with 9 nucleotides matching TRBD1. This specimen consisted of peripheral blood mononuclear cells (PBMCs), obtained at new diagnosis, from a patient treated with antithyroid drugs. CDR3 loop: CASREPGQGGYEQYF. In DNA, the CDR3 is TGTGCCAGCAGGGAACCGGGACAGGGTGGTTACGAGCAGTACTTC.